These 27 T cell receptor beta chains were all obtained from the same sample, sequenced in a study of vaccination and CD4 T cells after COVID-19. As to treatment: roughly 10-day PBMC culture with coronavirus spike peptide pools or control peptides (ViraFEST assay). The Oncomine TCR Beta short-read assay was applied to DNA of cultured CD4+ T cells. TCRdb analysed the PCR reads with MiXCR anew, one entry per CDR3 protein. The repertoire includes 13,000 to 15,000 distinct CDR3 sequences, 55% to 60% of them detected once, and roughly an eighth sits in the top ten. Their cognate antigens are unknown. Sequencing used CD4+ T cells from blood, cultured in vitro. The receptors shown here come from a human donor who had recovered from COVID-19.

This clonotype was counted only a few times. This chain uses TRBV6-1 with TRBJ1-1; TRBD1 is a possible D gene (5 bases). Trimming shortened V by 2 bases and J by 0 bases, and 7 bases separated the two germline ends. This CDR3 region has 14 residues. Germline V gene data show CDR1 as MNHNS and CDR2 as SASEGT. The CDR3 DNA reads TGTGCCAGCAGTGAATGGGGGATGAACACTGAAGCTTTCTTT. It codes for CASSEWGMNTEAFF.

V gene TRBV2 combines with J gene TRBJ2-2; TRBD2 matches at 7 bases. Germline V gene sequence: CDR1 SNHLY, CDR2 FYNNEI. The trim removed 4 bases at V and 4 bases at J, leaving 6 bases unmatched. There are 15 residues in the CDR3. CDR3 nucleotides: TGTGCCAGCAGTGGGGGGAGGGAGATCACCGGGGAGCTGTTTTTT. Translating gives CASSGGREITGELFF. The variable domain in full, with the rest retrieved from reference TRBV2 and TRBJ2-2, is EPEVTQTPSHQVTQMGQEVILRCVPISNHLYFYWYRQILGQKVEFLVSFYNNEISEKSEIFDDQFSVERPDGSNFTLKIRSTKLEDSAMYFCASSGGREITGELFFGEGSRLTVL.

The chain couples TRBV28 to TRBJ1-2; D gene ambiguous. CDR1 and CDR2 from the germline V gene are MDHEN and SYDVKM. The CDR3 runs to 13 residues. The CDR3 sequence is CGAASPPTYGYTF. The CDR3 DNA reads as TGTGGGGCCGCTAGTCCCCCAACCTATGGCTACACCTTC.

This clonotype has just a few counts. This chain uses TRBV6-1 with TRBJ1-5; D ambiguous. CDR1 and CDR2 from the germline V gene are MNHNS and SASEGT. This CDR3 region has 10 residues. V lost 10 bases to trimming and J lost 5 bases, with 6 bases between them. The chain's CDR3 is CAIPYQPQHF. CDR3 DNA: TGTGCCATACCATATCAGCCCCAGCATTTT.

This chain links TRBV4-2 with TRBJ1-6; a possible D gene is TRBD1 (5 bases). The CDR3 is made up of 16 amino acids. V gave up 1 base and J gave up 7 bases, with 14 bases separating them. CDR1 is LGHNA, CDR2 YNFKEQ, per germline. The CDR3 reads CASSQVGDAANSPLHF. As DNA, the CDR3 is TGTGCCAGCAGCCAAGTGGGGGATGCCGCAAATTCACCCCTCCACTTT.

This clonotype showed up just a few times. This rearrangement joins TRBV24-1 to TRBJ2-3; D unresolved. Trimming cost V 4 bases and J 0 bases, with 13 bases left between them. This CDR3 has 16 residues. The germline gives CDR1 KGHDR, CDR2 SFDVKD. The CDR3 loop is CATSDVDTASTDTQYF. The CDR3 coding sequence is TGTGCCACCAGTGACGTTGACACAGCTAGCACAGATACGCAGTATTTT.

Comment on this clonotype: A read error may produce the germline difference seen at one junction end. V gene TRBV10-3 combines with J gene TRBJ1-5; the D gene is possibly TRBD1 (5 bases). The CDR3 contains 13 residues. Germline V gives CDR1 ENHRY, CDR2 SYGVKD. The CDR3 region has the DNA TGTGCCAACAGTGAGCGAGGGGATCAGCCCCAGCATTTT. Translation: CANSERGDQPQHF.

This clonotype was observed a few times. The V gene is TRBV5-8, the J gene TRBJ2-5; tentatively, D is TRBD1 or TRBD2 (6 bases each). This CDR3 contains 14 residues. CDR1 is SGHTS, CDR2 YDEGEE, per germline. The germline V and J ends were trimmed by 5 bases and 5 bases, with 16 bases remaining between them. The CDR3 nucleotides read TGTGCCAGCAGAAGGGGGGAGGTGCTGGAGACCCAGTACTTC. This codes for CASRRGEVLETQYF.

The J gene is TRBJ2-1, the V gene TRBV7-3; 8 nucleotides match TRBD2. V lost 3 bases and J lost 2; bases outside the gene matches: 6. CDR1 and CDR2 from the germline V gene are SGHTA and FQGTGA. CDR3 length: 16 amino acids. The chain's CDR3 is CASSLTSAKTYNEQFF. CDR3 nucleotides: TGTGCCAGCAGCTTGACTAGCGCCAAGACCTACAATGAGCAGTTCTTC.

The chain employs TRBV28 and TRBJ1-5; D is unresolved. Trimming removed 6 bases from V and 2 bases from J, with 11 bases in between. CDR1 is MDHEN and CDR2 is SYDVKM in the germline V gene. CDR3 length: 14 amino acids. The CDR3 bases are TGTGCCAGCAGGTACAGTGGGGGCAATCAGCCCCAGCATTTT. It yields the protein CASRYSGGNQPQHF.

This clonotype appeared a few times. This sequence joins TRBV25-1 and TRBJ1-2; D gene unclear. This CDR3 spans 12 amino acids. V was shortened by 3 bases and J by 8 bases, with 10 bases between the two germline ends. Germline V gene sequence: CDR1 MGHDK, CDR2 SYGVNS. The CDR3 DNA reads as TGTGCCAGCAGTGATCCAGTTGCAGGCTACACCTTC. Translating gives CASSDPVAGYTF.

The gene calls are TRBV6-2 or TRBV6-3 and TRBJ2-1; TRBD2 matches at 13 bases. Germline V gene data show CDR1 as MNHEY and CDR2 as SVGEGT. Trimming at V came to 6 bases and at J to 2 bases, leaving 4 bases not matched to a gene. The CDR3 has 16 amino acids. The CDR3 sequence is CASRGLAGKAYNEQFF. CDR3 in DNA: TGTGCCAGCAGGGGACTAGCGGGAAAGGCCTACAATGAGCAGTTCTTC.

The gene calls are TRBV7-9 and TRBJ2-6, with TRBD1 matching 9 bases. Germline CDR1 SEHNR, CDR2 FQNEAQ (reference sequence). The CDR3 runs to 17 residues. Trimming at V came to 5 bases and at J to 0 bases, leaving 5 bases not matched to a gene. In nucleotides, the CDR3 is TGTGCCAGCAGCAAGGACAGGGGAAGCTCTGGGGCCAACGTCCTGACTTTC. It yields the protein CASSKDRGSSGANVLTF.

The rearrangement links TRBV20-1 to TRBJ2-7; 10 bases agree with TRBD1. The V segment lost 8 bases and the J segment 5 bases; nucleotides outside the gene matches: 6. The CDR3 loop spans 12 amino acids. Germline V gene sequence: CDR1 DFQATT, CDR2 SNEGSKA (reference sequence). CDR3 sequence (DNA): TGCAGTTCGGGACAGGGGTTCCACGAGCAGTACTTC. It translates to CSSGQGFHEQYF.

The CDR3 DNA reads as TGTGCCATCAGTGAGTTTAGCGGTAACACAGATACGCAGTATTTT. This codes for CAISEFSGNTDTQYF. The genes are TRBV10-3 and TRBJ2-3; maybe TRBD2 (6 bases). CDR3 length: 15 residues. Germline-derived CDR1 and CDR2 are ENHRY and SYGVKD. Trimming took off 1 base at V and 2 bases at J, with 10 bases between the two ends.

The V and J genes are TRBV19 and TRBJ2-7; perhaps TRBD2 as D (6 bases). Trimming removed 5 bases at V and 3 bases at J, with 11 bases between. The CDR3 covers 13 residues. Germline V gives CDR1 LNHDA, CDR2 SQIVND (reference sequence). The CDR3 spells CASSPGVLYEQYF. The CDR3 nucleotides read TGTGCCAGTAGTCCGGGGGTTCTCTACGAGCAGTACTTC.

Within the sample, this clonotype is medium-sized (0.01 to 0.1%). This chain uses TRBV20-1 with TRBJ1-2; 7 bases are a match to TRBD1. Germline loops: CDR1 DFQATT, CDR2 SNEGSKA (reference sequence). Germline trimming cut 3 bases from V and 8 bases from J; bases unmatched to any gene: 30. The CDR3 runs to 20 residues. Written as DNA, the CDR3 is TGCAGTGCTAGTTACCCCCCGAAGCCAGAGACAGGGATGAATACGGACGGCTACACCTTC. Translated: CSASYPPKPETGMNTDGYTF.

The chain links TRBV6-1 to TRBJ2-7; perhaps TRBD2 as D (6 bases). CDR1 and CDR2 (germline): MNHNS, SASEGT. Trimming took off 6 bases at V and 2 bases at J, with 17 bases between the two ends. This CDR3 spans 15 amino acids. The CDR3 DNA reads TGTGCCAGCAGCGGCCGTGGGGCGGGACCCTACGAGCAGTACTTC. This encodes CASSGRGAGPYEQYF.

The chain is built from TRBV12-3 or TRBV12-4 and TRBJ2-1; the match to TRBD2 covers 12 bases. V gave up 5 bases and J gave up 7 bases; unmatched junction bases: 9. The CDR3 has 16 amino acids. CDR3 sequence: CASSPPLAGGWNEQFF. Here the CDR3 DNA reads TGTGCCAGCAGTCCCCCCCTAGCGGGAGGGTGGAATGAGCAGTTCTTC.

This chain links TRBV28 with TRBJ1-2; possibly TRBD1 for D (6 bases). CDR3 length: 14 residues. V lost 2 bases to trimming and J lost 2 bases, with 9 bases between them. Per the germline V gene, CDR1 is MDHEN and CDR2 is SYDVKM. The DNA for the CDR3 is TGTGCCAGCAGTTTAGAGGGGACAAACTATGGCTACACCTTC. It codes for CASSLEGTNYGYTF.

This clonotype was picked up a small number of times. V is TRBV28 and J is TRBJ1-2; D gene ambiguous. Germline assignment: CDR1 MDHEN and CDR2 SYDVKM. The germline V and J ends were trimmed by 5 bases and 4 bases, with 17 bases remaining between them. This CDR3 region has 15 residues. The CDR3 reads CASSPRGSGTYGYTF. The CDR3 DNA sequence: TGTGCCAGCAGTCCCCGAGGTTCAGGAACCTATGGCTACACCTTC.

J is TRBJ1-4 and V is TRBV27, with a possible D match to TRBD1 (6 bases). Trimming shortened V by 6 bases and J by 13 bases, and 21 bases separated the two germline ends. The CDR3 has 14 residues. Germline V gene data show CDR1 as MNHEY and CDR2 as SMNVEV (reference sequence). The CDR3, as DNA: TGTGCCAGCAGCTCCGGGACATCAACCGGGAGACTGTTTTTT. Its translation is CASSSGTSTGRLFF.

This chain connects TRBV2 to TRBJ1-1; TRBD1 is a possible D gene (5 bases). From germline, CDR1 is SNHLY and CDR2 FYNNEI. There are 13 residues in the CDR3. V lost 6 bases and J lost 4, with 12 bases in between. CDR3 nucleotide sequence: TGTGCCAGCAGGTGGGACCTGGGCACTGAAGCTTTCTTT. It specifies CASRWDLGTEAFF.

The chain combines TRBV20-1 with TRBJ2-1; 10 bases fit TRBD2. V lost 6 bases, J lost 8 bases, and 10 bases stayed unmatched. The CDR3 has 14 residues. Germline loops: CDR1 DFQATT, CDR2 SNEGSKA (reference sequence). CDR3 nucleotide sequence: TGCAGTGCCCTTAGGGCTAGCGGGAGCTATGAGCAGTTCTTC. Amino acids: CSALRASGSYEQFF.

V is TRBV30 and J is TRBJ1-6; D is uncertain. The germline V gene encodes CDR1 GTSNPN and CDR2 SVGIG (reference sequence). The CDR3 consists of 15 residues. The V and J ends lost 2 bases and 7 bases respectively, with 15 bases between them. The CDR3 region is CAWSLWQAGNSPLHF. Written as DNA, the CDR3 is TGTGCCTGGAGTCTTTGGCAGGCGGGGAATTCACCCCTCCACTTT.

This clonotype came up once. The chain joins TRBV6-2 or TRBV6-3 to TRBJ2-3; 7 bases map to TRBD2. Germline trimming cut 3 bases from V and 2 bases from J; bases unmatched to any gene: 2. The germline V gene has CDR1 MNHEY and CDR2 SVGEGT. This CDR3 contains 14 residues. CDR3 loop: CASSYGGDTDTQYF. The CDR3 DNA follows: TGTGCCAGCAGTTATGGGGGGGACACAGATACGCAGTATTTT.

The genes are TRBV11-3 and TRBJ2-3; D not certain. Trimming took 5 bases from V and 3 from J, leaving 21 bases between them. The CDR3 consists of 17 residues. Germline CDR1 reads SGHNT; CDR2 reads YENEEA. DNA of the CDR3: TGTGCCAGCAGCCGAGAGACAAGCCCTAATTCTACAGATACGCAGTATTTT. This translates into CASSRETSPNSTDTQYF.